A single sample is the source of the 17 T cell receptor beta chains below, sequenced in a study of OX40 agonist ivuxolimab in advanced cancers. Assay: immunoSEQ multiplex PCR; the TCRdb copy retains only in-frame clones and omits some. This sample has tens of thousands of clones, with around four fifths found just once. Sequencing was performed on CD4+ or CD8+ T cells sorted from blood, taken in a trial of the OX40 agonist ivuxolimab. Receptor source: an adult with an advanced solid tumor such as melanoma, head and neck, liver or kidney cancer.

The chain has TRBV5-6 and TRBJ1-1, with D unresolved. This CDR3 is built from 13 residues. Germline V gene data show CDR1 as SGHDT and CDR2 as YYEEEE. Trimming took 0 bases from V and 1 from J, leaving 4 bases between them. In DNA form, the CDR3 reads TGTGCCAGCAGCTTGGCGGGGAACACTGAAGCTTTCTTT. This codes for CASSLAGNTEAFF.

V gene TRBV29-1 combines with J gene TRBJ1-1; D remains ambiguous. The CDR3 is 13 amino acids. V was clipped by 4 bases and J by 3 bases, with 12 bases between them. CDR1 SQVTM and CDR2 ANQGSEA come from the germline V gene. CDR3 DNA sequence: TGCAGCGTTGGTCCGGATCGAGACACTGAAGCTTTCTTT. Its translation: CSVGPDRDTEAFF.

The V and J genes are TRBV27 and TRBJ2-2, with a weak D call TRBD1 (6 bases). Germline-derived CDR1 and CDR2 are MNHEY and SMNVEV (reference sequence). The CDR3 consists of 14 residues. The ends were cut back, 8 bases at V and 0 bases at J, with 10 bases in the middle. The CDR3 reads CASSDRANTGELFF. CDR3 nucleotide sequence: TGTGCCAGCTCGGACAGAGCGAACACCGGGGAGCTGTTTTTT.

This sequence joins TRBV30 and TRBJ1-2, with a weak D call TRBD1 (6 bases). Trimming shortened V by 6 bases and J by 7 bases, and 15 bases separated the two germline ends. The germline V gene has CDR1 GTSNPN and CDR2 SVGIG (reference sequence). The CDR3 spans 12 residues. The DNA of the CDR3 is TGTGCCTGTCCCGACAGGTATGGTGGCTACACCTTC. Residues: CACPDRYGGYTF.

This chain joins TRBV27 and TRBJ2-5, with TRBD2 identical over 7 bases. The CDR3 runs to 16 residues. V dropped 6 bases and J dropped 2; count of bases not matched to a gene: 12. CDR1 is MNHEY, CDR2 SMNVEV, per germline (reference sequence). The CDR3 protein is CASSRRAGAWQETQYF. The CDR3 region has the DNA TGTGCCAGCAGCCGCAGGGCGGGAGCGTGGCAAGAGACCCAGTACTTC.

This chain links TRBV19 with TRBJ1-1, with D possibly matching TRBD1 (6 bases). Looked up from germline, CDR1 is LNHDA and CDR2 is SQIVND (reference sequence). Trimming took off 3 bases at V and 2 bases at J, with 10 bases between the two ends. This CDR3 contains 14 residues. CDR3 amino acids: CASSIPDSNTEAFF. Here the CDR3 DNA reads TGTGCCAGTAGTATTCCGGACAGTAACACTGAAGCTTTCTTT.

This clone was counted a single time. Here the CDR3 reads CASRSVAYEQYF. The CDR3 DNA follows: TGTGCCAGCAGGTCAGTCGCCTACGAGCAGTACTTC. This chain connects TRBV2 to TRBJ2-7; D not certain. Germline CDR1 SNHLY, CDR2 FYNNEI. The CDR3 is 12 amino acids. V dropped 6 bases and J dropped 2 bases, with 8 bases sitting between them.

This chain uses TRBV11-2 with TRBJ1-4, with D uncertain. CDR1 is SGHAT and CDR2 is FQNNGV in the germline V gene. The CDR3 is 14 residues long. V was clipped by 1 base and J by 0 bases, with 3 bases between them. The CDR3 here is CASSLAATNEKLFF. DNA for the CDR3: TGTGCCAGCAGCTTAGCGGCAACTAATGAAAAACTGTTTTTT.

V is TRBV15 and J is TRBJ1-1; D ambiguous. The length of the CDR3 is 14 residues. Germline V gene lookup returns CDR1 LNHNV and CDR2 YYDKDF (reference sequence). Trimming cost V 5 bases and J 10 bases, with 20 bases left between them. CDR3 nucleotides: TGTGCCACCAGCCCCGATGGGATTGGGAGTCGAGCTTTCTTT. Encoded protein: CATSPDGIGSRAFF.

J is TRBJ2-7 and V is TRBV7-9; D remains unclear. CDR3 length: 13 amino acids. Germline CDR1 and CDR2: SEHNR and FQNEAQ (reference sequence). V was clipped by 2 bases and J by 3 bases, with 8 bases between them. CDR3 DNA sequence: TGTGCCAGCAGCTTAAGAGGCAGCTACGAGCAGTACTTC. It yields the protein CASSLRGSYEQYF.

This clone was picked up one time. V and J are TRBV19 and TRBJ2-7; 8 nucleotides line up with TRBD1. The ends lost 4 bases at V and 1 base at J; junction bases unmatched: 12. Germline V lookup: CDR1 LNHDA, CDR2 SQIVND (reference sequence). The CDR3 sequence is 17 residues long. The CDR3 DNA reads TGTGCCAGTAGTAGCCGGACAGGGAAAACCCCATCCTACGAGCAGTACTTC. Translation: CASSSRTGKTPSYEQYF.

The rearrangement links TRBV4-2 to TRBJ2-3, with TRBD2 identical over 8 bases. Germline V gene sequence: CDR1 LGHNA, CDR2 YNFKEQ. This CDR3 contains 17 residues. Trimming took 0 bases from V and 3 from J; bases not matched to a gene: 8. The CDR3 DNA is TGTGCCAGCAGCCAAGAGGAGCAAGCGGGAGTTACAGATACGCAGTATTTT. Encoded protein: CASSQEEQAGVTDTQYF.

The chain joins TRBV4-1 to TRBJ1-6; 8 bases map to TRBD1. V gave up 3 bases and J gave up 6 bases; unmatched junction bases: 4. The germline V gene has CDR1 MGHRA and CDR2 YSYEKL. CDR3 size: 15 residues. This chain's CDR3 is CASSQSQGVNSPLHF. The CDR3 bases are TGCGCCAGCAGCCAGTCACAGGGGGTTAATTCACCCCTCCACTTT.

This chain links TRBV6-1 with TRBJ1-1; D gene unclear. Germline CDR1 is MNHNS and CDR2 is SASEGT. V dropped 2 bases and J dropped 7 bases, with 5 bases sitting between them. This CDR3 is 11 amino acids long. The DNA for the CDR3 is TGTGCCAGCAGTGAATGGTATGAAGCTTTCTTT. Its protein product is CASSEWYEAFF.

The DNA of the CDR3 is TGTGCCAGCAGCAAAGGGTCCGAGCTCAATCAGCCCCAGCATTTT. It yields the protein CASSKGSELNQPQHF. V gene TRBV9 combines with J gene TRBJ1-5; D is unresolved. Germline-derived CDR1 and CDR2 are SGDLS and YYNGEE. This CDR3 has 15 amino acids. Trimming pared 4 bases from V and 3 bases from J, leaving 14 bases between. Variable domain in full (rest from reference TRBV9 and TRBJ1-5): DSGVTQTPKHLITATGQRVTLRCSPRSGDLSVYWYQQSLDQGLQFLIQYYNGEERAKGNILERFSAQQFPDLHSELNLSSLELGDSALYFCASSKGSELNQPQHFGDGTRLSIL.

The V call is TRBV29-1, the J call TRBJ2-1; D ambiguous. The CDR3 is 13 amino acids. The germline CDR1 and CDR2 sequences are SQVTM and ANQGSEA. V was pared by 6 bases and J by 3 bases, with 12 bases between. For the CDR3, the DNA is TGCAGCGTAAATAAGGTGGACTACAATGAGCAGTTCTTC. Translating it yields CSVNKVDYNEQFF.

The chain is built from TRBV10-3 and TRBJ2-1, with 8 nucleotides matching TRBD1. Germline lookup yields CDR1 ENHRY and CDR2 SYGVKD. Trimming removed 4 bases from V and 7 bases from J; junction bases left unmatched: 6. The CDR3 consists of 14 residues. CDR3 amino acids: CAISAGQGVNEQFF. DNA of the CDR3: TGTGCCATCAGTGCAGGACAGGGAGTAAATGAGCAGTTCTTC.